The 24 T cell receptor beta chains listed next were all sequenced from one sample in a study of tumor-infiltrating lymphocytes in primary liver carcinoma. The input was approximately 500 ng total RNA; TCR beta cDNA was made from it with a constant-region primer. Libraries covering TCR beta were generated through three nested multiplex PCR rounds (using a slightly modified ARM-PCR). Two initial PCR rounds of approximately 10 cycles each paired TRBV1-TRBV30 forward primers with a C-beta reverse primer. TCRdb itself ran the multiplex PCR reads through MiXCR, one entry per CDR3 protein. The sample shows tens of thousands of distinct CDR3 sequences, 55% to 85% of them seen only once. The 20-30 mg bulk tissue piece was not sorted before simultaneous RNA and DNA extraction. Sequencing input: liver tumor tissue from sampling region 1. Subset here: tumor region T1, superior pole. Receptor source: a man between 40 and 49 years old with primary liver carcinoma and hepatitis B virus infection.

This sequence joins TRBV5-1 and TRBJ2-5; maybe TRBD1 (5 bases). Germline V gene data show CDR1 as SGHRS and CDR2 as YFSETQ. The ends were cut back, 6 bases at V and 5 bases at J, with 17 bases in the middle. This CDR3 is built from 14 residues. CDR3 amino acids: CASTWTSDHETQYF. The DNA of the CDR3 is TGCGCCAGCACGTGGACATCGGATCATGAGACCCAGTACTTC.

This clonotype has ten or more counts. The V call is TRBV28, the J call TRBJ2-6, with TRBD1 as a possible D gene (6 bases). V was clipped by 6 bases and J by 2 bases, with 14 bases between them. The CDR3 runs 16 residues. Germline-derived CDR1 and CDR2 are MDHEN and SYDVKM. The CDR3 is CASSPRGSTGANVLTF. CDR3 coding DNA: TGTGCCAGCAGCCCCAGGGGTTCAACTGGGGCCAACGTCCTGACTTTC.

The chain employs TRBV7-2 and TRBJ2-3; D may be TRBD1 (5 bases). Near its end, the DNA agrees better with TRBJ1-5, so the J call may be wrong. The CDR3 has 14 residues. Germline-derived CDR1 and CDR2 are SGHTA and FQGNSA. The CDR3 sequence is CASSLAGGADTQHF. The CDR3 nucleotides are TGTGCCAGCAGCTTAGCGGGAGGGGCAGATACCCAGCATTTT.

Details on this clonotype: Sequence at one end of the junction differs from germline and may be a read error. The genes are TRBV10-2 and TRBJ2-7, with unresolved D. From germline, CDR1 is WSHSY and CDR2 SAAADI. This CDR3 is built from 12 residues. Written as DNA, the CDR3 is TGCGCCAGCAGTGTCAAGTACGGCGAGCGGTACTTC. It yields the protein CASSVKYGERYF.

Worth noting for this clonotype: The CDR3 carries no conserved terminal phenylalanine or tryptophan, so it likely arises from a read error. The DNA is left out, because the CDR3 cannot be placed on it with certainty; the CDR3 is given as TCRdb lists it. The J gene is TRBJ2-5, the V gene TRBV6-5; the D segment call TRBD2 is taken from the table without a DNA check. The CDR3 adds up to 14 amino acids, both ends counted. CDR1 is MNHEY, CDR2 SVGAGI, per germline. The CDR3 loop is CASSYSGRAETQCL.

Worth noting for this clonotype: One end of the junction does not line up with germline, which may come from a read error. The chain joins TRBV12-3 or TRBV12-4 to TRBJ1-5, with D uncertain. This CDR3 has 14 amino acids. The CDR3 coding sequence is TGTGCCAGTAGTTGGTCAAGGGCCGGGCAACCCCAGCATTTT. This codes for CASSWSRAGQPQHF.

In regard to this clonotype: An end of the junction differs from the germline gene, which may be a read error. This sequence joins TRBV11-2 and TRBJ2-7; the match to TRBD2 covers 7 bases. The CDR3 has 13 amino acids. Per the germline V gene, CDR1 is SGHAT and CDR2 is FQNNGV. CDR3 loop: CASNREGLYEQYF. Here the CDR3 DNA reads TGTGCCAGTAATAGGGAGGGCCTTTACGAGCAATACTTC.

Concerning this clonotype itself: Relative to the germline gene, one junction end is altered; a read error may explain this. The chain recombines TRBV4-1 with TRBJ1-2; possible D gene TRBD1, 5 bases. CDR3 length equals 13 residues. From germline, CDR1 is MGHRA and CDR2 YSYEKL. CDR3: CARSKTANYGYTF. CDR3 nucleotide sequence: TGCGCCAGGAGCAAGACAGCTAACTATGGCTACACGTTC.

The chain is built from TRBV19 and TRBJ1-2, with TRBD1 matching 8 bases. Germline trimming cut 5 bases from V and 5 bases from J; bases unmatched to any gene: 4. The germline gives CDR1 LNHDA, CDR2 SQIVND (reference sequence). The length of the CDR3 is 13 residues. The CDR3 DNA is TGTGCCAGTAGTTCGGGACAGGAGTATGGCTACACCTTC. Translation: CASSSGQEYGYTF.

For this clonotype: The junction differs from germline at one of its ends, possibly a read error. This chain links TRBV10-3 with TRBJ2-7; weak D call: TRBD2 (5 bases). The CDR3 totals 15 residues. Germline V gene sequence: CDR1 ENHRY, CDR2 SYGVKD. This chain's CDR3 is CDISGGEQPPYEQYF. DNA of the CDR3: TGTGACATCAGTGGAGGAGAGCAACCGCCCTACGAGCAGTACTTC.

Concerning this clonotype: Germline and junction disagree at one end, which may indicate a read error. V usage is TRBV2 and J usage is TRBJ1-5, with no clear D. The length of the CDR3 is 12 residues. Germline-derived CDR1 and CDR2 are SNHLY and FYNNEI. The DNA of the CDR3 is TGTGCCAGCAGTGAAAGGGTGGTGCCCCAACATTTT. Translation gives CASSERVVPQHF.

The table lists this clonotype with many counts. The chain combines TRBV30 with TRBJ1-2, with 8 bases fitting TRBD1. The V segment lost 3 bases and the J segment 4 bases; nucleotides outside the gene matches: 10. Looked up from germline, CDR1 is GTSNPN and CDR2 is SVGIG (reference sequence). This CDR3 is built from 15 residues. The CDR3 nucleotides are TGTGCCTGGAGACAAACAGGGGGGGGACTCTATGGCTACACCTTC. Translating it yields CAWRQTGGGLYGYTF. The variable domain in full, with the rest retrieved from reference TRBV30 and TRBJ1-2, is SQTIHQWPATLVQPVGSPLSLECTVEGTSNPNLYWYRQAAGRGLQLLFYSVGIGQISSEVPQNLSASRPQDRQFILSSKKLLLSDSGFYLCAWRQTGGGLYGYTFGSGTRLTVV.

In the case of this clonotype: The germline gene is not matched at one end of the junction; a read error may be the cause. V gene TRBV6-1 combines with J gene TRBJ2-1; 8 nucleotides agree with TRBD2. Looked up from germline, CDR1 is MNHNS and CDR2 is SASEGT. The length of the CDR3 is 14 residues. CDR3 DNA sequence: TGTGCCAGCAGTTCCACTAGCGGATACAATGCGCAGTTCTTC. This gives the protein CASSSTSGYNAQFF.

For this clonotype: The conserved final phenylalanine or tryptophan is absent from the CDR3, which likely points to a read error. This rearrangement joins TRBV4-1 to TRBJ2-1, with D unresolved. Trimming took off 2 bases at V and 8 bases at J, with 22 bases between the two ends. The CDR3 spans 17 residues. The V gene's germline CDR1 is MGHRA and CDR2 YSYEKL. The CDR3 sequence is CASSQPQGLVTDHEQFL. The CDR3 nucleotides read TGCGCCAGCAGCCAACCCCAAGGATTGGTGACGGACCATGAGCAGTTCTTA.

As for this clonotype: The junction and the germline gene differ at one end; a read error may be behind it. The CDR3 here is CAGSLNWNTGELFF. The CDR3 coding sequence is TGTGCCGGCAGCTTAAATTGGAACACCGGGGAGTTGTTTTTT. V gene TRBV11-2 combines with J gene TRBJ2-2; possibly TRBD2 for D (5 bases). The CDR3 sequence is 14 residues long. Germline V CDR1 and CDR2: SGHAT, FQNNGV.

In its sample, this clonotype was seen many times. The V gene is TRBV28, the J gene TRBJ2-7; TRBD2 matches 10 bases. CDR3 length equals 14 residues. CDR1 is MDHEN and CDR2 is SYDVKM in the germline V gene. V gave up 6 bases and J gave up 2 bases; unmatched junction bases: 4. CDR3 loop: CASRDGTSAYEQYF. CDR3 nucleotide sequence: TGTGCCAGCAGAGATGGGACTAGCGCCTACGAGCAGTACTTC.

The chain links TRBV11-1 to TRBJ2-7, with 8 bases aligning to TRBD1. V gave up 5 bases and J gave up 6 bases; unmatched junction bases: 12. The germline CDR1 and CDR2 sequences are SGHAT and FQDESV (reference sequence). This CDR3 contains 15 residues. CDR3 in DNA: TGTGCCAGCAGCCCTGGACAGGGAATAATCGGCGAGCAGTACTTC. This translates into CASSPGQGIIGEQYF.

Concerning this clonotype itself: Germline is not matched at one junction end, which may reflect a read error. The V call is TRBV4-2, the J call TRBJ2-2; possibly TRBD1 for D (6 bases). Germline V lookup: CDR1 LGHNA, CDR2 YNFKEQ. This CDR3 has 15 residues. The CDR3 bases are TGCGCCAGCAGCCAAGACCTACAGGGATCCGGGGAACCGTTTTTT. Protein: CASSQDLQGSGEPFF.

Only a few counts were recorded for this clonotype. Since a much larger clone is just one base distant, this may be a read error. V and J are TRBV4-1 and TRBJ1-2; the match to TRBD1 covers 8 bases. CDR3 length: 15 amino acids. Germline CDR1 is MGHRA and CDR2 is YSYEKL. The CDR3 reads CVSSQATGGVYGYTF. The CDR3 bases are TGCGTCAGCAGCCAAGCCACAGGGGGGGTTTATGGCTACACCTTC.

Worth noting for this clonotype: Because the CDR3 is missing its conserved closing phenylalanine or tryptophan, this is likely a read error. V and J are TRBV4-2 and TRBJ2-1; D is undetermined. Deletions cut 2 bases from V and 6 bases from J, with 14 bases between. Germline V lookup: CDR1 LGHNA, CDR2 YNFKEQ. This CDR3 has 15 amino acids. The CDR3 nucleotides are TGTGCCAGCAGCCAATTGGAAGGTGCAGGCAATGAGCAGTTCTCC. Translated: CASSQLEGAGNEQFS.

The chain is built from TRBV20-1 and TRBJ2-7; 7 nucleotides match TRBD2. The germline V gene has CDR1 DFQATT and CDR2 SNEGSKA (reference sequence). CDR3 length: 13 amino acids. V dropped 2 bases and J dropped 1; count of bases not matched to a gene: 2. The chain's CDR3 is CSARPGGSYEQYF. The DNA for the CDR3 is TGCAGTGCTAGACCGGGAGGTTCCTACGAGCAGTACTTC.

As to this clonotype: A read error is possible here, since a much larger clone lies one base away. This sequence joins TRBV16 and TRBJ2-7; D not resolved. Germline loops: CDR1 KGHSY, CDR2 FQNENV. The CDR3 consists of 14 residues. The CDR3: CASNQSNSAYEQYF. The CDR3 DNA is TGTGCCAGCAACCAATCGAACTCCGCCTACGAGCAGTACTTC.

The V and J genes are TRBV29-1 and TRBJ1-2, with 8 positions matching TRBD1. The germline gives CDR1 SQVTM, CDR2 ANQGSEA. J gave up 11 bases and V 4 bases, and 15 bases lay outside the gene matches. This CDR3 is built from 14 residues. This CDR3 is CSVAWTGLDTGYTF. Written as DNA, the CDR3 is TGCAGCGTTGCCTGGACAGGGCTTGATACTGGTTACACCTTC.

Turning to this clonotype: Likely a read error: the CDR3 ends without its conserved phenylalanine or tryptophan. CDR3 in amino acids: CASSLDLREAFNSYNEQFI. Written as DNA, the CDR3 is TGTGCCAGCAGCTTAGATCTGCGGGAGGCGTTCAACTCCTACAATGAGCAGTTCATC. This rearrangement joins TRBV11-3 to TRBJ2-1; TRBD2 matches 8 bases. Germline V CDR1 and CDR2: SGHNT, YENEEA. There are 19 residues in the CDR3. J lost 0 bases, V lost 0 bases, and 10 bases had no gene match.